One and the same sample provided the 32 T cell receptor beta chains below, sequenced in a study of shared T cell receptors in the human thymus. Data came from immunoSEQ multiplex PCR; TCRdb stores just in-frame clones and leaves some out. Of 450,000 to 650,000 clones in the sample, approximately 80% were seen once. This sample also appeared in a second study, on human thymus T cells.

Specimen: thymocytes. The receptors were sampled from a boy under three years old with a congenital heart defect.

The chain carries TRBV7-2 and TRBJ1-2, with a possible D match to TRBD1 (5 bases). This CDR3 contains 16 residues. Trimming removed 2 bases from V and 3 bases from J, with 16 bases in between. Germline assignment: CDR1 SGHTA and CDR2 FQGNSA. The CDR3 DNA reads TGTGCCAGCAGCTTAAGGGGTACGGCGCAACACTATGGCTACACCTTC. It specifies CASSLRGTAQHYGYTF.

The CDR3 spells CASSVGRRDPPHEQYF. The CDR3, as DNA: TGTGCCAGCAGCGTAGGAAGGCGGGACCCTCCCCACGAGCAGTACTTC. V and J are TRBV9 and TRBJ2-7; the D gene is possibly TRBD2 (6 bases). CDR3 length: 16 residues. Between the trimmed V and J ends, which lost 0 bases and 5 bases, there was a span of 18 bases. Germline-derived CDR1 and CDR2 are SGDLS and YYNGEE.

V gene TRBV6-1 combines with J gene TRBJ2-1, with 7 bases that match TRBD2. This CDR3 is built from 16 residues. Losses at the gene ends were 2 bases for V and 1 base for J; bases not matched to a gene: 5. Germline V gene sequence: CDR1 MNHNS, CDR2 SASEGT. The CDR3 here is CASSELWGGSYNEQFF. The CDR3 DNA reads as TGTGCCAGCAGTGAATTGTGGGGGGGGTCCTACAATGAGCAGTTCTTC.

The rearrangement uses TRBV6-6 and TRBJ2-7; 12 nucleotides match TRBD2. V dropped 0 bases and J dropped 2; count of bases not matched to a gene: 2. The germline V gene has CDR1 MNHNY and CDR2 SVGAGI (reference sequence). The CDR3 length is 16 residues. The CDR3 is CASSYSWTSGTYEQYF. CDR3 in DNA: TGTGCCAGCAGTTACTCGTGGACTAGCGGGACCTACGAGCAGTACTTC.

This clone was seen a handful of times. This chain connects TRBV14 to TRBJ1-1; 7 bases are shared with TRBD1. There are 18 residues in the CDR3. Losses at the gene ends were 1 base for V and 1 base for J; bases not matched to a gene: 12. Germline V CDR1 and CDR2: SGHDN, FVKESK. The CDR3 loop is CASSQVDGTVRGNTEAFF. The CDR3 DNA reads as TGTGCCAGCAGCCAAGTGGATGGGACAGTGAGAGGGAACACTGAAGCTTTCTTT.

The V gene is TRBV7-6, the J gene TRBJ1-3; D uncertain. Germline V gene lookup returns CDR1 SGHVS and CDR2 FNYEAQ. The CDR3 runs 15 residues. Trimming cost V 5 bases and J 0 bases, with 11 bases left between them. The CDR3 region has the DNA TGTGCCAGCAGCCCAGAGGTGAGCTCTGGAAACACCATATATTTT. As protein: CASSPEVSSGNTIYF.

CDR3: CASSIPGEKETQYF. The CDR3 DNA sequence: TGTGCCAGTAGTATCCCGGGGGAGAAAGAGACCCAGTACTTC. The chain combines TRBV19 with TRBJ2-5, with D perhaps TRBD2 (6 bases). In germline, CDR1 is LNHDA, CDR2 SQIVND (reference sequence). This CDR3 region has 14 residues. Trimming removed 3 bases at V and 3 bases at J, with 11 bases between.

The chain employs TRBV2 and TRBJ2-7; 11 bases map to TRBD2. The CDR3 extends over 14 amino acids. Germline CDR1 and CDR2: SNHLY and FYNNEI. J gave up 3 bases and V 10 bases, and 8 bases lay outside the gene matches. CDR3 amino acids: CATNKGTSGYEQYF. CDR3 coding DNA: TGTGCCACCAACAAGGGGACTAGCGGCTACGAGCAGTACTTC. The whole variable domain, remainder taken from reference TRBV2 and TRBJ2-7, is EPEVTQTPSHQVTQMGQEVILRCVPISNHLYFYWYRQILGQKVEFLVSFYNNEISEKSEIFDDQFSVERPDGSNFTLKIRSTKLEDSAMYFCATNKGTSGYEQYFGPGTRLTVT.

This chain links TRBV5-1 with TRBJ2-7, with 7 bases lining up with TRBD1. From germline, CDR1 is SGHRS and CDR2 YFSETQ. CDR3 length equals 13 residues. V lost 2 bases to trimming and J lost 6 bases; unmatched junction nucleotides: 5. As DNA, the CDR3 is TGCGCCAGCAGCTTCAGTAACAGGGGCGAGCAGTACTTC. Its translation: CASSFSNRGEQYF. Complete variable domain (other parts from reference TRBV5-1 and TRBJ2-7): KAGVTQTPRYLIKTRGQQVTLSCSPISGHRSVSWYQQTPGQGLQFLFEYFSETQRNKGNFPGRFSGRQFSNSRSEMNVSTLELGDSALYLCASSFSNRGEQYFGPGTRLTVT.

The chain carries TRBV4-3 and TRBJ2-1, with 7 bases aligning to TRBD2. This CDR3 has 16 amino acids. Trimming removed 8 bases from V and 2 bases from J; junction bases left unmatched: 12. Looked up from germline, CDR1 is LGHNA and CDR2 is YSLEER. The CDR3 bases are TGCGCCAGCCAGCCGGGGCGGGAGTGGACCTACAATGAGCAGTTCTTC. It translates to CASQPGREWTYNEQFF.

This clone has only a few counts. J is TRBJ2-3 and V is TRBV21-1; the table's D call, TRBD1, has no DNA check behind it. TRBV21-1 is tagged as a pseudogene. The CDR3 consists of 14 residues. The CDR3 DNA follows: TGTGCCAGCAGCTCTTTTACAGGGGGGGATACGCAGTATTTT. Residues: CASSSFTGGDTQYF.

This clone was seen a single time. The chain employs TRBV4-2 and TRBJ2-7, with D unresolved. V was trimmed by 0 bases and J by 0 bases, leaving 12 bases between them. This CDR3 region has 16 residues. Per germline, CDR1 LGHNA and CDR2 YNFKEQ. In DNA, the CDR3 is TGTGCCAGCAGCCAAGATGAGAGCGCCAGCTCCTACGAGCAGTACTTC. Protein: CASSQDESASSYEQYF.

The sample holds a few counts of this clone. Here the CDR3 DNA reads TGTGCCAGCAGTGACACTAGGACAGGGCCCGGGGAGCTGTTTTTT. Protein: CASSDTRTGPGELFF. The V gene is TRBV6-4, the J gene TRBJ2-2; 8 bases map to TRBD1. From germline, CDR1 is MRHNA and CDR2 SNTAGT. The CDR3 is 15 residues long. After removal of 2 bases from V and 6 bases from J, the junction contained 5 bases not matched to a gene.

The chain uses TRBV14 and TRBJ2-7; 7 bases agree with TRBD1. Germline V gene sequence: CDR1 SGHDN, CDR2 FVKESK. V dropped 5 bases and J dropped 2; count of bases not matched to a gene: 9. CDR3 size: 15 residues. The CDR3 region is CASSKRDSPTYEQYF. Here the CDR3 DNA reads TGTGCCAGCAGCAAACGGGACAGCCCGACCTACGAGCAGTACTTC.

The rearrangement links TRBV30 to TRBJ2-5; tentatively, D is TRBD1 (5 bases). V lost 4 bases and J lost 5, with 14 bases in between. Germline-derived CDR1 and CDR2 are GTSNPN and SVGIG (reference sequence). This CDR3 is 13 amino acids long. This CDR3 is CAWTGPETETQYF. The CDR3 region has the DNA TGTGCCTGGACAGGGCCAGAAACCGAGACCCAGTACTTC.

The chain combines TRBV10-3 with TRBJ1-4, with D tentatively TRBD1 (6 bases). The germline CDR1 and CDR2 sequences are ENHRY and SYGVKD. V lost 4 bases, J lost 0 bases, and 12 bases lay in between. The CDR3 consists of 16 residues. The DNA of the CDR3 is TGTGCCATCAGTGGGGGGACAAAGGCAACTAATGAAAAACTGTTTTTT. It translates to CAISGGTKATNEKLFF.

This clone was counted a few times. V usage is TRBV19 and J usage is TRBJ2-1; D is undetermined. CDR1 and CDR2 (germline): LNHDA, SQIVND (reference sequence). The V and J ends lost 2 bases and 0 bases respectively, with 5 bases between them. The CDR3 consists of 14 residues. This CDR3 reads CASSIPGSYNEQFF. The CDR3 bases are TGTGCCAGTAGTATACCAGGCTCCTACAATGAGCAGTTCTTC.

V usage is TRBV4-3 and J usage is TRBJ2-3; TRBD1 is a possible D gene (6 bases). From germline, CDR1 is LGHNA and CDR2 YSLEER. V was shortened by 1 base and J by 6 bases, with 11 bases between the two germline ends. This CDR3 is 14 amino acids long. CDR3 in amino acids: CASSQGGPGDTQYF. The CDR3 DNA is TGCGCCAGCAGCCAAGGGGGGCCCGGGGATACGCAGTATTTT.

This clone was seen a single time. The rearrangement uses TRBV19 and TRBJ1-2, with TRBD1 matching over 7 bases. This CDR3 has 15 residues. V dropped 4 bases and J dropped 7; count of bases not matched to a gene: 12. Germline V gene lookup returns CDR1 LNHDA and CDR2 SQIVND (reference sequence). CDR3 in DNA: TGTGCCAGTAGTAACGACGCCGGGACAGTTTTTGGCTACACCTTC. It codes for CASSNDAGTVFGYTF.

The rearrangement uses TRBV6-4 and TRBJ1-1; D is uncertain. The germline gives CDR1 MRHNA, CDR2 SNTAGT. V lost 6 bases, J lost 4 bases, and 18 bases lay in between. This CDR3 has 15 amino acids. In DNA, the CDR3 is TGTGCCAGCAGACGTCTCCACGCGAGTACCACTGAAGCTTTCTTT. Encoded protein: CASRRLHASTTEAFF.

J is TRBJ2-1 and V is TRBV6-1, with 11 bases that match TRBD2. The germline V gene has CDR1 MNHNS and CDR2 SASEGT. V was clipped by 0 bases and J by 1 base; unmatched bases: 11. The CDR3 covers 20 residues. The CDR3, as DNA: TGTGCCAGCAGTGAAGCTAGCGGGAGGGCCATAGAGTTGTCCTACAATGAGCAGTTCTTC. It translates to CASSEASGRAIELSYNEQFF.

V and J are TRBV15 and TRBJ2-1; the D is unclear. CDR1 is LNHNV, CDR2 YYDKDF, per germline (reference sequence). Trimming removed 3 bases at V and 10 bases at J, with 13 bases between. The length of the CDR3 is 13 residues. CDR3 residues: CATSSVHPSEQFF. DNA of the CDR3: TGTGCCACCAGCAGCGTACACCCCTCCGAGCAGTTCTTC.

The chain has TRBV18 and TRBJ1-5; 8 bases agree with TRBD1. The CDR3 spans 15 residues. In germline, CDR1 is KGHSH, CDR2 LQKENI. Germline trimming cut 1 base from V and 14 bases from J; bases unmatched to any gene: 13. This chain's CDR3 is CASSPRRGQVESKHF. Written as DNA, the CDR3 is TGTGCCAGCTCACCACGGCGGGGACAGGTTGAGAGCAAGCATTTT.

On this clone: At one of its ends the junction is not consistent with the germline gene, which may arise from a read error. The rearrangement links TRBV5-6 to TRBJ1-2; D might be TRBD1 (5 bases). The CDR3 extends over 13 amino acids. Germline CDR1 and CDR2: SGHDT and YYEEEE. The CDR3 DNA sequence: TGTGCCAGCAGGAGTTCGGGTCAGGGCCGGGACTTATTC. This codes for CASRSSGQGRDLF.

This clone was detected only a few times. The CDR3 DNA reads TGTGCCACCAGCATACGGACAGGGATCTACGAGCAGTACTTC. It encodes CATSIRTGIYEQYF. The chain has TRBV15 and TRBJ2-7, with 8 bases lining up with TRBD1. The CDR3 is 14 residues long. V gave up 4 bases and J gave up 3 bases; unmatched junction bases: 5. CDR1 is LNHNV and CDR2 is YYDKDF in the germline V gene (reference sequence). The full variable domain, with the rest looked up from reference TRBV15 and TRBJ2-7, is DAMVIQNPRYQVTQFGKPVTLSCSQTLNHNVMYWYQQKSSQAPKLLFHYYDKDFNNEADTPDNFQSRRPNTSFCFLDIRSPGLGDTAMYLCATSIRTGIYEQYFGPGTRLTVT.

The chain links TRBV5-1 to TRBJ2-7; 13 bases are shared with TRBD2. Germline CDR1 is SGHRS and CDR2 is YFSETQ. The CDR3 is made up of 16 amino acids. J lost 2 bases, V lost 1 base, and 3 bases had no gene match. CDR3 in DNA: TGCGCCAGCAGCTTGAGACTAGCGGGAGGAACCTACGAGCAGTACTTC. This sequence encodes CASSLRLAGGTYEQYF.

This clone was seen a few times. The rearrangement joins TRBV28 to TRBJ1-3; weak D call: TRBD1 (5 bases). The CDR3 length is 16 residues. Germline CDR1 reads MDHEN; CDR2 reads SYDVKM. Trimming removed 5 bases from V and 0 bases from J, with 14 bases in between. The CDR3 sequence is CASSLRQWDSGNTIYF. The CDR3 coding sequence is TGTGCCAGCAGTCTACGACAGTGGGACTCTGGAAACACCATATATTTT.

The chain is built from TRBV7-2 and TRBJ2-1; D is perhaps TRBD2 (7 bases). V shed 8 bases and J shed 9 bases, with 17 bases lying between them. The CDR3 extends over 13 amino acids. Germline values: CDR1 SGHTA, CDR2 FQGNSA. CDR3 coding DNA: TGTGCCAGCGGGTCCCTAGGGGGGGGTGAGCAGTTCTTC. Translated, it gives CASGSLGGGEQFF.

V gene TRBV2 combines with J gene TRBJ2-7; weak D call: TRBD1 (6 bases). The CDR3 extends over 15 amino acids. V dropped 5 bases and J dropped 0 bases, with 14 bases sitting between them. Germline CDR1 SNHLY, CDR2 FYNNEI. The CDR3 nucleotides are TGTGCCAGCAGTACTAGGACAGTGTACTCCTACGAGCAGTACTTC. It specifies CASSTRTVYSYEQYF.

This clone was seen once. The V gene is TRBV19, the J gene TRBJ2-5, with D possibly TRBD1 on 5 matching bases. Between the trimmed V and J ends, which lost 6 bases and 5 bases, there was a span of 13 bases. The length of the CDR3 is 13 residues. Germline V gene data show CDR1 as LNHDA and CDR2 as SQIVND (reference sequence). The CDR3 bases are TGTGCCAGTAGGGCCAGGGTGGAGGAGACCCAGTACTTC. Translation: CASRARVEETQYF.

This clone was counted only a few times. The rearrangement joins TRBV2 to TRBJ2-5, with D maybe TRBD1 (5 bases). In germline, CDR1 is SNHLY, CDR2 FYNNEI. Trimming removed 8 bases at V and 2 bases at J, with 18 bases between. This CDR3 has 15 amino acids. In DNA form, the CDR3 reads TGTGCCAGCGGTAAGGGGCAGATACTTCAAGAGACCCAGTACTTC. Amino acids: CASGKGQILQETQYF.

This CDR3 is CAWSVAGPNQPQHF. DNA of the CDR3: TGTGCCTGGAGTGTAGCAGGGCCCAATCAGCCCCAGCATTTT. This chain joins TRBV30 and TRBJ1-5; D perhaps matches TRBD1 (5 bases). Trimming stripped 0 bases from V and 3 bases from J, with 9 bases between. The CDR3 sequence is 14 residues long. CDR1 and CDR2 (germline): GTSNPN, SVGIG (reference sequence).